This T cell receptor (beta chain) was captured by sequencing in a study of T cell responses to AZD1222 COVID-19 vaccine. Whole-study results and caveats: AZD1222 recipients seropositive at baseline numbered only five or six. White British people made up most donors, females outnumbered males, and clonal diversity was possibly underestimated. Spike-specific TCR depth and breadth grew after two AZD1222 doses. Vaccine-related CD4 TCRs covered spike, predominating at 160-218 and 743-854.

Profiled with immunoSEQ multiplex PCR; TCRdb holds only in-frame clones, not every one. The sample has about 86,000 clones; around 90% are singletons. In regard to this clone: What it binds is unknown.

Source: peripheral blood, taken on day 0 of AZD1222 vaccination. The TCR comes from an adult in good health.

The CDR3 region is CASSYLDSPYEQYF. The CDR3 DNA reads as TGTGCCAGCAGTTACTTAGACAGTCCCTACGAGCAGTACTTC. The chain employs TRBV6-6 and TRBJ2-7; D may be TRBD1 (5 bases). V gave up 1 base and J gave up 2 bases, with 9 bases separating them. Germline V gene sequence: CDR1 MNHNY, CDR2 SVGAGI (reference sequence). The CDR3 is 14 amino acids.